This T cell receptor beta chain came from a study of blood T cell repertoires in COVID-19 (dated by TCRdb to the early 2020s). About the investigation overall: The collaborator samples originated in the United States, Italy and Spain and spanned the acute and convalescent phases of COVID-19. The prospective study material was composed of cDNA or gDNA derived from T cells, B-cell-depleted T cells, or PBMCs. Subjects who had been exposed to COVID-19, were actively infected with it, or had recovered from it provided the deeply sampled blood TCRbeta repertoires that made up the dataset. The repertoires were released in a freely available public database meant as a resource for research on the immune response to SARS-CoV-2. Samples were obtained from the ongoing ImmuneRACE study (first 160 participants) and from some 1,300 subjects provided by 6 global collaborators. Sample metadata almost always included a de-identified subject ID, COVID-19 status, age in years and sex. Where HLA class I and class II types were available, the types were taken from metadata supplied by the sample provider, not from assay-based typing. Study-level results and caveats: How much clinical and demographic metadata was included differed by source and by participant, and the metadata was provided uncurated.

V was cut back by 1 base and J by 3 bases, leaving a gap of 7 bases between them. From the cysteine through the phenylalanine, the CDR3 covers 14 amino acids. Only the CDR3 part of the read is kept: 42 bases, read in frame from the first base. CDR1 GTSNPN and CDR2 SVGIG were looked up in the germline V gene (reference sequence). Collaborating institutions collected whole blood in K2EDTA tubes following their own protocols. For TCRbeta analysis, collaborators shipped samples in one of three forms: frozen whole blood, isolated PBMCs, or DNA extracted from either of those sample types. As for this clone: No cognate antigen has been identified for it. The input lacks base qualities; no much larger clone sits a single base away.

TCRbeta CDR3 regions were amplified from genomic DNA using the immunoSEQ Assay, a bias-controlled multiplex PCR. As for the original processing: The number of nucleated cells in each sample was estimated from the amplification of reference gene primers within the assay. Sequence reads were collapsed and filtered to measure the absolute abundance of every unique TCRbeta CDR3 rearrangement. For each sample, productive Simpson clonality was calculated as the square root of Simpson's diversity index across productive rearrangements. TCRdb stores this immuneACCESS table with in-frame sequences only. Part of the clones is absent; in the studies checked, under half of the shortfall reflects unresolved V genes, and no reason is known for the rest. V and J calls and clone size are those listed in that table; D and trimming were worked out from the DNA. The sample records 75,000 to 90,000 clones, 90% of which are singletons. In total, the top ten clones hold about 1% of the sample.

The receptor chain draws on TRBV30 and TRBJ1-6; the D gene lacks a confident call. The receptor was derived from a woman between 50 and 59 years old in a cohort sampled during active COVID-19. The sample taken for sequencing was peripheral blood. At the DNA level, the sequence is TGTGCCTGGAGTGAGGAGAACTATAATTCACCCCTCCACTTT. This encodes CAWSEENYNSPLHF. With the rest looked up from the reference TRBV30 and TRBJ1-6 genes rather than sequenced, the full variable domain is SQTIHQWPATLVQPVGSPLSLECTVEGTSNPNLYWYRQAAGRGLQLLFYSVGIGQISSEVPQNLSASRPQDRQFILSSKKLLLSDSGFYLCAWSEENYNSPLHFGNGTRLTVT.